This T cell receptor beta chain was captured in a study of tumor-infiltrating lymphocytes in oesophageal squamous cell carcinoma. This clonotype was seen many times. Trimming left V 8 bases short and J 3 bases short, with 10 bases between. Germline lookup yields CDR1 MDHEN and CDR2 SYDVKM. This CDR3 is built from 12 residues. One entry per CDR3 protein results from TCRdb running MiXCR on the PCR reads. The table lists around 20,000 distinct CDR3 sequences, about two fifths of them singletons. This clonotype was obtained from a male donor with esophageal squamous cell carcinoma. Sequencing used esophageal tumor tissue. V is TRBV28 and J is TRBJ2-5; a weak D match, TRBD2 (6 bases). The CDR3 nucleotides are TGTGCCAGCGGGACTTGGGAAGAGACCCAGTACTTC. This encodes CASGTWEETQYF.